The T cell receptor (beta chain) under discussion was sequenced for a study of blood T cell repertoires in COVID-19 (TCRdb year 2020). Background on the whole study: Samples from collaborators originated in the United States, Italy and Spain and spanned both the acute and convalescent phases of COVID-19. The material from the prospective study consisted of cDNA or gDNA derived from T cells, B-cell-depleted T cells, or PBMCs. The dataset comprised deeply sampled blood TCRbeta repertoires from subjects exposed to, actively infected with, or recovered from COVID-19. The repertoires were released in a freely available public database meant as a resource for research on the immune response to SARS-CoV-2. The samples were drawn from two sources: the first 160 participants of the ongoing ImmuneRACE study, and some 1,300 subjects contributed by 6 global collaborators. Nearly every sample came with metadata listing a de-identified subject ID, COVID-19 status, age in years and sex. Where available, HLA class I and class II types were taken from metadata supplied by the sample provider and were not determined by assay-based typing.

Points on this clone: The antigen this receptor binds is unknown. The sample holds no much larger clone one base away, and base qualities are not on file.

General conclusions and limits of the study: The amount of clinical and demographic metadata varied by source and participant and was provided uncurated.

In the prospective study, participants were roughly 18 to 100 years old, resided in about two dozen geographic areas of the United States, and were enrolled through a virtual design. Cohort assignment in the prospective study relied on participant-reported clinical history from a screening survey and a study questionnaire. Recovered participants in ImmuneRACE Cohort 3 were defined as having two consecutive negative NP/OP PCR tests, clearance from a healthcare professional, or resolution of symptoms. In the prospective study, mobile phlebotomists collected whole blood, serum and a nasopharyngeal or oropharyngeal swab from each participant. Over a roughly two-month period, participants in the prospective study had the option of providing additional blood draws and questionnaires. Prospective study blood samples were shipped either frozen or at room temperature before DNA extraction. The immunoSEQ Assay, a bias-controlled multiplex PCR, was used to amplify TCRbeta CDR3 regions from genomic DNA. Per the authors' processing: The number of nucleated cells in each sample was estimated from the amplification of reference gene primers within the assay. To quantify the absolute abundance of each unique TCRbeta CDR3 rearrangement, sequence reads were collapsed and filtered. For each sample, productive Simpson clonality was calculated as the square root of Simpson's diversity index over productive rearrangements. Sourced from immuneACCESS, this table was stored by TCRdb with only in-frame sequences that have V and J called. A share of the clones is absent; for the studies checked, an unresolved V gene accounts for under half, and the remainder has no known explanation. V and J calls plus clone size are reproduced from that table; the DNA served to infer D and trimming. This sample is represented by about 160,000 clones; roughly four fifths of them were singletons. In total, the top ten clones hold around 7.1% of the sample.

From the cysteine up to the phenylalanine, the CDR3 has a length of 15 residues. Solely the CDR3 DNA is kept, with 45 bases framed from the first base. According to the germline V gene (reference sequence), CDR1 reads SEHNR and CDR2 reads FQNEAQ. V loses 5 bases at its end and J loses 3 bases; junction bases beyond the gene matches: 8. Sequencing was done on a sample of PBMCs or T cells enriched from blood (not recorded which). The clonotype originates from a man aged 50 to 59 who had recovered from COVID-19. The chain is made from TRBV7-9 and TRBJ2-7, with TRBD2 identical over 9 junction bases. The bases are TGTGCCAGCAGCCCTAGCGGGGCCGTTTTCTACGAGCAGTACTTC. Its translation is CASSPSGAVFYEQYF.